These T cell receptor beta chains were read from a single sample in a study of cytomegalovirus exposure and HLA in healthy donors. Libraries were prepared by immunoSEQ multiplex PCR; TCRdb keeps only in-frame clonotypes and omits some of them. The table shows 80,000 to 100,000 clones, with approximately 70% occurring only once. The sample was PBMCs. These receptors originate from a man aged 45-60 years in good health and CMV-seronegative. Each CDR3 is given with its conserved first and last residue. A D gene is named only where the DNA matches it firmly.

>TRBJ2-3|TRBV5-4|TRBD2|16
TGTGCCAGCAGCCCCATAGCGGGAGTAGGCACAGATACGCAGTATTTT
CASSPIAGVGTDTQYF
>TRBJ1-2|TRBV19|.|12
TGTGCCACTACGGACAGAGGCTATGGCTACACCTTC
CATTDRGYGYTF
>TRBJ1-2|TRBV7-2|TRBD1|15
TGTGCCAGCAGCGGAGGGGGCGGGAGGAACTATGGCTACACCTTC
CASSGGGGRNYGYTF
>TRBJ2-7|TRBV5-5|TRBD1|14
TGTGCCAGCAGCTTAGACAGGGGCACCTACGAGCAGTACTTC
CASSLDRGTYEQYF
>TRBJ1-5|TRBV27|.|13
TGTGCCAGCAGTACCCAGGAAAATCAGCCCCAGCATTTT
CASSTQENQPQHF
>TRBJ1-4|TRBV18|TRBD1|15
TGTGCCAGCTCACGAGAGACAGGGAAAGCTGAAAAACTGTTTTTT
CASSRETGKAEKLFF
>TRBJ2-5|TRBV13|.|14
TGTGCCAGCAGCCCAGACGGGGGTACTGGGACCCAGTACTTC
CASSPDGGTGTQYF
>TRBJ1-5|TRBV28|.|12
TGTGCCAGCAGCATCGAGGCTCAGCCCCAGCATTTT
CASSIEAQPQHF
>TRBJ2-7|TRBV7-2|.|15
TGTGCCAGCAGCTTACGGAATGGGGCTTCCTACGAGCAGTACTTC
CASSLRNGASYEQYF
>TRBJ1-6|TRBV10-3|TRBD1|14
TGTGCCATCAGGGACAGGGGGACAGGGGCCCCCCTCCACTTT
CAIRDRGTGAPLHF